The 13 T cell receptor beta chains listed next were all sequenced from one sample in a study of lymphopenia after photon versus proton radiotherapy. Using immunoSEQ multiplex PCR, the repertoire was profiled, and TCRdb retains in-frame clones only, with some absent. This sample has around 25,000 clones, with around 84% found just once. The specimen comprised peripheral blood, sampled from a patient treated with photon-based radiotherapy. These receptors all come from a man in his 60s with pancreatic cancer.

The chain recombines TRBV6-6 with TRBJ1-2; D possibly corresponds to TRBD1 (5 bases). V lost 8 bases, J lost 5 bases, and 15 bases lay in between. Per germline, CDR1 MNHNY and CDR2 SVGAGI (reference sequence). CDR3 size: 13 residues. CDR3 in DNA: TGTGCCAGCGTTTCTTTTCCAGGGTATGGCTACACCTTC. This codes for CASVSFPGYGYTF.

The CDR3 is CASSASGTAAGNTIYF. The CDR3 nucleotides read TGTGCCAGCAGCGCTTCCGGGACAGCCGCTGGAAACACCATATATTTT. The chain joins TRBV9 to TRBJ1-3, with 7 bases fitting TRBD1. The CDR3 consists of 16 residues. Germline V lookup: CDR1 SGDLS, CDR2 YYNGEE. V trimming: 3 bases; J trimming: 2 bases; junction bases outside the gene matches: 8.

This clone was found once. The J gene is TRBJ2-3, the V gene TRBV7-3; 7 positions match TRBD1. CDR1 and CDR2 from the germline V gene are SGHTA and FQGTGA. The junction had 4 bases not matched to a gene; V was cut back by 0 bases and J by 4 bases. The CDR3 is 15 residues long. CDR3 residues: CASSLTGGVPDTQYF. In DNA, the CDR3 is TGTGCCAGCAGCTTAACAGGGGGCGTCCCAGATACGCAGTATTTT.

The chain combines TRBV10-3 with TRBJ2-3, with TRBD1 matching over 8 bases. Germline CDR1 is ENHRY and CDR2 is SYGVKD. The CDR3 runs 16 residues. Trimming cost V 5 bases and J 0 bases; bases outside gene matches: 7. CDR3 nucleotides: TGTGCCATCAGTCAGCAGGGGGCGTCGAGCACAGATACGCAGTATTTT. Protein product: CAISQQGASSTDTQYF.

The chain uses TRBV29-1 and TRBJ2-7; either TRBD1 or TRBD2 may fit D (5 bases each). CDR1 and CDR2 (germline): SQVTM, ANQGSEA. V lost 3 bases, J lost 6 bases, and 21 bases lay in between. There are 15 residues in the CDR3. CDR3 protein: CSVDPGTANRGEQYF. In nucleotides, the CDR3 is TGCAGCGTTGACCCCGGGACGGCCAATCGAGGCGAGCAGTACTTC.

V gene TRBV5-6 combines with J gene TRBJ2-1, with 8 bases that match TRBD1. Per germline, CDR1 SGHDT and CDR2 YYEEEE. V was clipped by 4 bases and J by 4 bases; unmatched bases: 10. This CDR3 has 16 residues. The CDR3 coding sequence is TGTGCCAGCAGCCCCCTTGAACAGGGGGTGTACAATGAGCAGTTCTTC. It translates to CASSPLEQGVYNEQFF.

The CDR3 coding sequence is TGTGCCACCAGCAACCGGGCCCCGGCGACCCAGTACTTC. Amino acids: CATSNRAPATQYF. The chain carries TRBV15 and TRBJ2-5; D unclear. Germline V CDR1 and CDR2: LNHNV, YYDKDF (reference sequence). V shed 4 bases and J shed 7 bases, with 13 bases lying between them. The CDR3 runs 13 residues.

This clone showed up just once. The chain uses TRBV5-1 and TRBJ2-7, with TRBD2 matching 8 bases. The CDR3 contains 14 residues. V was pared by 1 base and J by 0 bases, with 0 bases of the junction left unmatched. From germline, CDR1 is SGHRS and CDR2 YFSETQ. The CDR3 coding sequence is TGCGCCAGCAGCTTGCGGGGGGGCTCCTACGAGCAGTACTTC. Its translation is CASSLRGGSYEQYF.

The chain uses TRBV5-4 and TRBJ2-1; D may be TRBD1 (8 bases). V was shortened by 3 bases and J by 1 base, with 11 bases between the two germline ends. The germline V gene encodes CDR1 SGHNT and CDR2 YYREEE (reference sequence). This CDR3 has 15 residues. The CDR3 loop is CASSSQGGSYNEQFF. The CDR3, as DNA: TGTGCCAGCAGCTCACAGGGGGGGTCCTACAATGAGCAGTTCTTC.

CDR3 residues: CASRMNRGETQYF. In DNA, the CDR3 is TGTGCCAGCAGGATGAACAGGGGAGAGACCCAGTACTTC. This chain connects TRBV27 to TRBJ2-5, with 7 bases lining up with TRBD1. CDR1 is MNHEY and CDR2 is SMNVEV in the germline V gene (reference sequence). The CDR3 is 13 residues long. V lost 6 bases to trimming and J lost 4 bases; unmatched junction nucleotides: 5.

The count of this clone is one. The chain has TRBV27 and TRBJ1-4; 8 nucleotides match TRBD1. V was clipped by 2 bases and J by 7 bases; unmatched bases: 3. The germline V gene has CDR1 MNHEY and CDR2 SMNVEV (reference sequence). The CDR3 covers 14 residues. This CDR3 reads CASSLQGASEKLFF. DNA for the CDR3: TGTGCCAGCAGTTTACAGGGGGCGAGTGAAAAACTGTTTTTT.

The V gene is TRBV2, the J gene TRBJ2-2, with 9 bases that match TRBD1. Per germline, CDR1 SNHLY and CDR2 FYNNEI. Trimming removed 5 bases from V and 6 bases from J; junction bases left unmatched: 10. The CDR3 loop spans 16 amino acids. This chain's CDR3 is CASSYTGGRAAGELFF. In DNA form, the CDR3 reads TGTGCCAGCAGTTACACAGGGGGCAGAGCAGCCGGGGAGCTGTTTTTT.

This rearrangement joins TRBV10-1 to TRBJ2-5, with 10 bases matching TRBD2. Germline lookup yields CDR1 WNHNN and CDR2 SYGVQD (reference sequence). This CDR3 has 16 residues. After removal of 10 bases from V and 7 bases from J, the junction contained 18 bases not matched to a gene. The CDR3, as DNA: TGCGCCACTAACCTCGGACTAGCGGAGCGCAGGGTGACCCAGTACTTC. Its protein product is CATNLGLAERRVTQYF.